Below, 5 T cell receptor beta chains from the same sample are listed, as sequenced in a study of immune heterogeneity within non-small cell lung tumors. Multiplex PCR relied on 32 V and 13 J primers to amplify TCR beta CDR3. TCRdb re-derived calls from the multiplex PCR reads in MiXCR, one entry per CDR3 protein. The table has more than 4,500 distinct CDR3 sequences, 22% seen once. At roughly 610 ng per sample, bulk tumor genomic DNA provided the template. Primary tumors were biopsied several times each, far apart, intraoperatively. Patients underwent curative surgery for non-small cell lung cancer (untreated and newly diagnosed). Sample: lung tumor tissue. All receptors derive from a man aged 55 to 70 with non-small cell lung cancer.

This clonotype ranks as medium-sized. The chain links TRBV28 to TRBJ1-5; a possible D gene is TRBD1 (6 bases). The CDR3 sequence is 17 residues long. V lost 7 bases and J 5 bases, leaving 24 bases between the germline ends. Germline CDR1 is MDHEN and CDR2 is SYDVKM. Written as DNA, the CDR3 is TGTGCCAGCACCCGGGGGGTAGGCAGGGGAGAAGATCAGCCCCAGCATTTT. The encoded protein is CASTRGVGRGEDQPQHF. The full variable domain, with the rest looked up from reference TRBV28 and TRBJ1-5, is DVKVTQSSRYLVKRTGEKVFLECVQDMDHENMFWYRQDPGLGLRLIYFSYDVKMKEKGDIPEGYSVSREKKERFSLILESASTNQTSMYLCASTRGVGRGEDQPQHFGDGTRLSIL.

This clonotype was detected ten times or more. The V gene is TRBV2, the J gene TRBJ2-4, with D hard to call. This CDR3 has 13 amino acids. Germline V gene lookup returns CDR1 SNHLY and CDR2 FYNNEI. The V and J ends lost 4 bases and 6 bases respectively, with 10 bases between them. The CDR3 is CASSAESGNIQYF. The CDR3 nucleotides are TGTGCCAGCAGTGCTGAGTCTGGAAACATTCAGTACTTC.

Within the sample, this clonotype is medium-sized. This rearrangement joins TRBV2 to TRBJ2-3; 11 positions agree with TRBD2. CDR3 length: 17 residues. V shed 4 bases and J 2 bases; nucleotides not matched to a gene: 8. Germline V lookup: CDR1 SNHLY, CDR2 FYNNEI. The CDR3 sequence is CASSVSGLAAFTDTQYF. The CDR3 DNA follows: TGTGCCAGCAGTGTCTCGGGACTAGCGGCCTTCACAGATACGCAGTATTTT.

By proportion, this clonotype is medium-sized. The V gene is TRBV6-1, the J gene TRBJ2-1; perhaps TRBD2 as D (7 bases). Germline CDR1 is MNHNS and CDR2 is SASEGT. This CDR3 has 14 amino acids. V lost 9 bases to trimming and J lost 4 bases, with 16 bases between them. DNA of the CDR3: TGTGCCAGTACAGAGGGGGAGGGATACAATGAGCAGTTCTTC. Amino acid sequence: CASTEGEGYNEQFF.

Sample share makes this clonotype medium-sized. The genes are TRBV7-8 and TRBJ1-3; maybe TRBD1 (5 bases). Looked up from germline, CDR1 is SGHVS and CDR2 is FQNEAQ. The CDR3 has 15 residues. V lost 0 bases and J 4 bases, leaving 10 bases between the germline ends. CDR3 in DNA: TGTGCCAGCAGCTTAGCCGGGACTGGAGGAAACACCATATATTTT. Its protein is CASSLAGTGGNTIYF.